This passage covers 16 T cell receptor beta chains from one sample sequenced in a study of blood T cells in healthy people across ages. Together with a sample-barcoded 5' primer, a J-beta primer mix was included in a second PCR lasting roughly 6 to 12 cycles. TCRdb redid the calling of the 5' RACE reads with MiXCR, one entry per CDR3 protein. Of approximately 810,000 distinct CDR3 sequences listed, about 28% are singletons. Sequenced sample: blood. Receptors originate from a woman aged 80 or over in good health.

In this sample, this clonotype turned up a few times. The chain couples TRBV6-2 or TRBV6-3 to TRBJ1-5; 8 bases line up with TRBD1. Germline V gene sequence: CDR1 MNHEY, CDR2 SVGEGT. The CDR3 length is 15 residues. The junction had 6 bases not matched to a gene; V was cut back by 6 bases and J by 2 bases. The chain's CDR3 is CASRSPGGGNQPQHF. As DNA, the CDR3 is TGTGCCAGCAGGTCCCCAGGGGGCGGCAATCAGCCCCAGCATTTT.

This clonotype was picked up many times. The CDR3 region has the DNA TGTGCCAGCAGCTTATACAGGGGCAGAGACATTCAGTACTTC. Protein sequence: CASSLYRGRDIQYF. The rearrangement links TRBV7-2 to TRBJ2-4; 7 positions agree with TRBD1. CDR1 and CDR2 (germline): SGHTA, FQGNSA. V shed 2 bases and J 8 bases; nucleotides not matched to a gene: 6. The CDR3 totals 14 residues.

This clonotype came up many times. V gene TRBV12-3 or TRBV12-4 combines with J gene TRBJ1-2; 7 nucleotides align to TRBD1. The V segment lost 3 bases and the J segment 6 bases; nucleotides outside the gene matches: 13. The CDR3 length is 16 residues. CDR3 DNA: TGTGCCAGCAGTTTTTATTTCGACAGGGACGCCGATGGCTACACCTTC. It is translated as CASSFYFDRDADGYTF.

Note on this clonotype: The junction departs from the called germline gene at one end, perhaps through a read error. The chain uses TRBV10-2 and TRBJ1-2; possibly TRBD1 for D (6 bases). Germline lookup yields CDR1 WSHSY and CDR2 SAAADI. CDR3 size: 14 residues. The CDR3 DNA reads TGCGCCAGCAGTGAAACAGGGCTAGGCTATGGCTGCACCTTC. This codes for CASSETGLGYGCTF.

This clonotype was observed many times. V and J are TRBV29-1 and TRBJ1-1; TRBD1 matches at 8 bases. Germline V gives CDR1 SQVTM, CDR2 ANQGSEA. With V trimmed by 6 bases and J by 5 bases, 8 bases remained unmatched. The CDR3 sequence is 13 residues long. The CDR3 region has the DNA TGCAGCGTCCTTACAGGGGGAGAGACTGAAGCTTTCTTT. Translating gives CSVLTGGETEAFF.

In the case of this clonotype: At one end, the junction sequence differs from germline, possibly due to a read error. The chain joins TRBV12-3 or TRBV12-4 to TRBJ2-3, with 7 positions matching TRBD2. The CDR3 covers 16 residues. This chain's CDR3 is CASSAGTTTSTDAQYF. The CDR3, as DNA: TGTGCCAGCAGTGCGGGGACTACTACGAGCACAGATGCGCAGTATTTT.

This clonotype was observed at least ten times. The chain joins TRBV7-6 to TRBJ2-3; 7 bases fit TRBD2. The CDR3 runs to 15 residues. Unmatched junction bases numbered 4, after V lost 4 bases and J lost 0 bases. Germline V lookup: CDR1 SGHVS, CDR2 FNYEAQ. As DNA, the CDR3 is TGTGCCAGCAGCTGGGACGGGGGGAGCACAGATACGCAGTATTTT. Its protein is CASSWDGGSTDTQYF.

This clonotype was observed a handful of times. J is TRBJ1-5 and V is TRBV7-9; tentatively, D is TRBD1 (6 bases). The germline gives CDR1 SEHNR, CDR2 FQNEAQ (reference sequence). The CDR3 length is 17 residues. The germline V and J ends were trimmed by 4 bases and 2 bases, with 18 bases remaining between them. The CDR3 protein is CASSSWGADNGNQPQHF. The CDR3 nucleotides are TGTGCCAGCAGCTCGTGGGGGGCGGATAATGGCAATCAGCCCCAGCATTTT.

This clonotype was recorded at least ten times. CDR3 in amino acids: CASTSRDRDAYGYTF. The CDR3 DNA is TGTGCCAGCACCTCCCGGGACAGGGACGCCTATGGCTACACCTTC. V usage is TRBV6-5 and J usage is TRBJ1-2; 9 bases align to TRBD1. Germline V gene data show CDR1 as MNHEY and CDR2 as SVGAGI. The CDR3 has 15 amino acids. Trimming at V came to 7 bases and at J to 4 bases, leaving 10 bases not matched to a gene.

This clonotype has at least ten counts. V and J are TRBV6-5 and TRBJ2-3; TRBD2 matches 11 bases. This CDR3 has 14 residues. CDR1 and CDR2 from the germline V gene are MNHEY and SVGAGI. The V gene end was trimmed by 10 bases and the J gene end by 6 bases; junction bases not matched to a gene: 9. The CDR3 spells CAIGASGGSDTQYF. Written as DNA, the CDR3 is TGTGCCATCGGGGCTAGCGGGGGGTCCGATACGCAGTATTTT.

Details on this clonotype: This may be a read error, as it is one base from a much larger clone. The chain recombines TRBV3-1 with TRBJ2-5; D unresolved. This CDR3 has 13 residues. Trimming took 0 bases from V and 11 from J, leaving 13 bases between them. Germline CDR1 reads LGHDT; CDR2 reads YNNKEL (reference sequence). The CDR3 DNA reads as TGTGCCAGCAGCCAAGATGGTGGAAAGGGACAGTACTTC. It is translated as CASSQDGGKGQYF.

This clonotype has at least ten counts. The genes are TRBV20-1 and TRBJ2-1, with D perhaps TRBD1 or TRBD2 (7 bases each). Germline V gene sequence: CDR1 DFQATT, CDR2 SNEGSKA (reference sequence). Between the trimmed V and J ends, which lost 2 bases and 6 bases, there was a span of 17 bases. The CDR3 length is 15 residues. The CDR3 DNA is TGCAGTGCTAGAACAGGGGAGGGGTTTCCCAATGAGCAGTTCTTC. It encodes CSARTGEGFPNEQFF.

In this sample, this clonotype turned up many times. This chain links TRBV9 with TRBJ2-3, with 9 positions matching TRBD1. Germline assignment: CDR1 SGDLS and CDR2 YYNGEE. The CDR3 length is 15 residues. J lost 6 bases, V lost 2 bases, and 7 bases had no gene match. The CDR3 is CASSVRTGGRDTQYF. The CDR3 bases are TGTGCCAGCAGCGTTCGTACAGGGGGCAGGGATACGCAGTATTTT.

This clonotype has only a few counts. The chain uses TRBV20-1 and TRBJ2-7; D might be TRBD2 (6 bases). The V gene's germline CDR1 is DFQATT and CDR2 SNEGSKA (reference sequence). Trimming removed 1 base from V and 3 bases from J, with 13 bases in between. The CDR3 contains 14 residues. CDR3 coding DNA: TGCAGTGCTAGAGGGGGGGACCTACACTACGAGCAGTACTTC. It yields the protein CSARGGDLHYEQYF.

This clonotype was seen only once. The chain has TRBV20-1 and TRBJ2-3, with no clear D. Trimming removed 0 bases from V and 1 base from J, with 14 bases in between. Germline assignment: CDR1 DFQATT and CDR2 SNEGSKA (reference sequence). This CDR3 contains 16 residues. This CDR3 reads CSARDQLGQGTDTQYF. The CDR3 region has the DNA TGCAGTGCTAGAGATCAATTAGGCCAGGGCACAGATACGCAGTATTTT.

This clonotype was recorded many times. This chain connects TRBV10-3 to TRBJ2-7; D remains ambiguous. The V gene's germline CDR1 is ENHRY and CDR2 SYGVKD. Trimming removed 2 bases at V and 6 bases at J, with 5 bases between. CDR3 size: 11 residues. The CDR3 DNA is TGTGCCATCAGTGAGAGGTCCGAGCAGTACTTC. It encodes CAISERSEQYF.